Below, 30 T cell receptor beta chains from the same sample are listed, as sequenced in a study of blood T cell repertoires in COVID-19. Method: immunoSEQ multiplex PCR; TCRdb's copy keeps in-frame clones and lacks some. The data show some 56,000 clones, 75% to 90% seen once. The sequenced sample was peripheral blood. These receptors were obtained from a woman in her sixties or seventies with COVID-19, enrolled during active disease.

The V gene is TRBV24-1, the J gene TRBJ2-7; tentatively, D is TRBD1 (6 bases). V lost 7 bases, J lost 1 base, and 16 bases lay in between. The length of the CDR3 is 15 residues. CDR1 is KGHDR, CDR2 SFDVKD, per germline. In DNA form, the CDR3 reads TGTGCCACCAGCGACCGGGACAACCCTTCCTACGAGCAGTACTTC. Its protein is CATSDRDNPSYEQYF.

The V gene is TRBV29-1, the J gene TRBJ2-2; D gene uncertain. CDR1 and CDR2 from the germline V gene are SQVTM and ANQGSEA. The CDR3 has 13 amino acids. Trimming took 1 base from V and 6 from J, leaving 9 bases between them. This CDR3 reads CSVEVALAGELFF. In DNA, the CDR3 is TGCAGCGTTGAAGTTGCCCTAGCCGGGGAGCTGTTTTTT.

The rearrangement uses TRBV7-9 and TRBJ2-7; 10 nucleotides line up with TRBD2. CDR3 length: 14 residues. The junction had 5 bases not matched to a gene; V was cut back by 3 bases and J by 6 bases. Germline V gene sequence: CDR1 SEHNR, CDR2 FQNEAQ (reference sequence). CDR3 in amino acids: CASSFAGTSVEQYF. The CDR3 nucleotides read TGTGCCAGCAGCTTTGCCGGGACTAGCGTCGAGCAGTACTTC.

This clone has just one count. J is TRBJ1-2 and V is TRBV10-3; the match to TRBD1 covers 8 bases. V trimming: 6 bases; J trimming: 7 bases; junction bases outside the gene matches: 7. The CDR3 is 13 residues long. Germline CDR1 reads ENHRY; CDR2 reads SYGVKD. CDR3 sequence: CAIRTGEGRGYTF. Here the CDR3 DNA reads TGTGCCATCAGGACAGGGGAAGGTCGTGGCTACACCTTC.

The CDR3 spells CASSLTAVGEAFF. CDR3 nucleotide sequence: TGTGCCAGCAGTCTCACAGCGGTTGGGGAAGCTTTCTTT. The rearrangement links TRBV12-3 or TRBV12-4 to TRBJ1-1; D gene unclear. V lost 5 bases to trimming and J lost 8 bases, with 15 bases between them. This CDR3 is 13 amino acids long.

The chain uses TRBV6-5 and TRBJ2-2; 11 bases align to TRBD2. Looked up from germline, CDR1 is MNHEY and CDR2 is SVGAGI. Germline trimming cut 3 bases from V and 6 bases from J; bases unmatched to any gene: 3. The CDR3 covers 15 residues. The CDR3 sequence is CASSYLAGGPGELFF. CDR3 coding DNA: TGTGCCAGCAGTTATCTAGCGGGGGGCCCCGGGGAGCTGTTTTTT.

This chain connects TRBV5-6 to TRBJ1-5; 9 bases align to TRBD1. Germline CDR1 SGHDT, CDR2 YYEEEE. V dropped 3 bases and J dropped 7; count of bases not matched to a gene: 11. The CDR3 contains 16 residues. This chain's CDR3 is CASSSGTGQSWQPQHF. The DNA for the CDR3 is TGTGCCAGCAGCTCCGGGACAGGGCAGAGTTGGCAGCCCCAGCATTTT.

The rearrangement joins TRBV19 to TRBJ2-2; 9 bases agree with TRBD2. The CDR3 sequence is 15 residues long. Germline CDR1 reads LNHDA; CDR2 reads SQIVND (reference sequence). Trimming removed 6 bases from V and 2 bases from J; junction bases left unmatched: 4. CDR3 bases: TGTGCCAGTAGAGGACTAGCGCAAAACACCGGGGAGCTGTTTTTT. As protein: CASRGLAQNTGELFF.

This clone appeared a few times. This CDR3 is CASSIQVGEQYF. CDR3 nucleotides: TGTGCCAGCAGCATACAGGTGGGCGAGCAGTACTTC. The chain has TRBV7-9 and TRBJ2-7; D possibly corresponds to TRBD1 (5 bases). Germline V gene lookup returns CDR1 SEHNR and CDR2 FQNEAQ (reference sequence). CDR3 length: 12 amino acids. V was pared by 5 bases and J by 6 bases, with 11 bases between.

The chain is built from TRBV2 and TRBJ2-1; 9 bases fit TRBD2. The V gene's germline CDR1 is SNHLY and CDR2 FYNNEI. The CDR3 is 13 residues long. V dropped 8 bases and J dropped 7; count of bases not matched to a gene: 6. CDR3 in amino acids: CASGGLAGNEQFF. In DNA, the CDR3 is TGTGCCAGCGGTGGGCTAGCGGGAAATGAGCAGTTCTTC. Looking up the rest from reference TRBV2 and TRBJ2-1 gives the full variable domain: EPEVTQTPSHQVTQMGQEVILRCVPISNHLYFYWYRQILGQKVEFLVSFYNNEISEKSEIFDDQFSVERPDGSNFTLKIRSTKLEDSAMYFCASGGLAGNEQFFGPGTRLTVL.

The chain is built from TRBV18 and TRBJ2-5, with 8 bases identical to TRBD2. Trimming took 6 bases from V and 7 from J; bases not matched to a gene: 10. The CDR3 has 14 amino acids. In germline, CDR1 is KGHSH, CDR2 LQKENI. The CDR3 sequence: CASSRREEAGTQYF. The DNA of the CDR3 is TGTGCCAGCTCGCGGCGGGAGGAAGCCGGGACCCAGTACTTC.

This chain connects TRBV6-5 to TRBJ2-7; TRBD1 is a possible D gene (6 bases). CDR1 is MNHEY, CDR2 SVGAGI, per germline. The CDR3 runs 14 residues. Between the trimmed V and J ends, which lost 0 bases and 2 bases, there was a span of 8 bases. The CDR3, as DNA: TGTGCCAGCAGTTACTCAGGGGACACCTACGAGCAGTACTTC. It encodes CASSYSGDTYEQYF.

J is TRBJ2-7 and V is TRBV6-2 or TRBV6-3; 10 bases match TRBD2. Trimming at V came to 2 bases and at J to 2 bases, leaving 9 bases not matched to a gene. CDR1 is MNHEY and CDR2 is SVGEGT in the germline V gene. The CDR3 has 17 residues. CDR3 bases: TGTGCCAGCAGTTACAGAGCGGGGGGGCCGCGGACCTACGAGCAGTACTTC. Its protein is CASSYRAGGPRTYEQYF.

The rearrangement joins TRBV18 to TRBJ1-2; TRBD1 matches 7 bases. The ends lost 3 bases at V and 4 bases at J; junction bases unmatched: 5. CDR3 length: 14 residues. CDR1 and CDR2 from the germline V gene are KGHSH and LQKENI. The CDR3 is CASSPGTALYGYTF. Here the CDR3 DNA reads TGTGCCAGCTCACCCGGGACAGCCCTCTATGGCTACACCTTC.

This rearrangement joins TRBV19 to TRBJ1-6; 8 bases align to TRBD1. Germline V gene sequence: CDR1 LNHDA, CDR2 SQIVND (reference sequence). Trimming removed 6 bases from V and 8 bases from J; junction bases left unmatched: 6. The CDR3 sequence is 14 residues long. The CDR3 DNA sequence: TGTGCCAGTAGGCCGGACAGGGAAGATTCACCCCTCCACTTT. It codes for CASRPDREDSPLHF.

The chain couples TRBV5-1 to TRBJ1-5; D may be TRBD1 (6 bases). Germline CDR1 and CDR2: SGHRS and YFSETQ. This CDR3 contains 13 residues. Trimming cost V 3 bases and J 6 bases, with 10 bases left between them. The CDR3 DNA is TGCGCCAGCAGCTACGAAGGGGGTCAGCCCCAGCATTTT. Translated, it gives CASSYEGGQPQHF.

The V gene is TRBV6-5, the J gene TRBJ1-6, with D perhaps TRBD1 (5 bases). Germline loops: CDR1 MNHEY, CDR2 SVGAGI. The CDR3 contains 15 residues. Trimming shortened V by 6 bases and J by 9 bases, and 18 bases separated the two germline ends. As DNA, the CDR3 is TGTGCCAGCAGCGCTCTCGGGGGGGAGAGTTCACCCCTCCACTTT. It translates to CASSALGGESSPLHF.

This clone was observed a handful of times. The rearrangement joins TRBV20-1 to TRBJ2-2, with D tentatively TRBD1 (5 bases). CDR3 size: 11 residues. Looked up from germline, CDR1 is DFQATT and CDR2 is SNEGSKA (reference sequence). With 5 bases removed from V and 9 bases from J, the gap between germline ends came to 10 bases. For the CDR3, the DNA is TGCAGTGCTGCCAGGGAAAGGGAGCTGTTTTTT. Translating gives CSAARERELFF.

The sample holds many counts of this clone. The chain recombines TRBV3-1 (or the pseudogene TRBV3-2) with TRBJ2-2; no reliable D call. CDR1 and CDR2 (germline): LGHDT, YNNKEL (reference sequence). CDR3 size: 14 residues. Trimming took off 3 bases at V and 2 bases at J, with 7 bases between the two ends. CDR3 sequence: CASSHRQNTGELFF. The CDR3 DNA reads as TGTGCCAGCAGCCACAGACAAAACACCGGGGAGCTGTTTTTT.

The chain carries TRBV12-3 or TRBV12-4 and TRBJ1-1; tentatively, D is TRBD1 (5 bases). This CDR3 has 13 amino acids. V dropped 7 bases and J dropped 1 base, with 10 bases sitting between them. The CDR3 sequence is CASTSDRNTEAFF. DNA of the CDR3: TGTGCCAGCACCTCCGACAGGAACACTGAAGCTTTCTTT.

The chain recombines TRBV5-8 with TRBJ2-1; 11 positions match TRBD2. This CDR3 region has 15 residues. CDR1 and CDR2 (germline): SGHTS, YDEGEE. V lost 5 bases, J lost 4 bases, and 5 bases stayed unmatched. In DNA, the CDR3 is TGTGCCAGCAGGCCTCCTAGCGGGAGGTACAATGAGCAGTTCTTC. Translating gives CASRPPSGRYNEQFF.

V is TRBV9 and J is TRBJ2-7; D is unclear. CDR1 SGDLS and CDR2 YYNGEE come from the germline V gene. V dropped 4 bases and J dropped 0 bases, with 14 bases sitting between them. The CDR3 has 15 residues. The CDR3 region has the DNA TGTGCCAGCAGCCCCCCCGGTTCGAGCTCCTACGAGCAGTACTTC. It yields the protein CASSPPGSSSYEQYF.

The chain combines TRBV15 with TRBJ2-5; weak D call: TRBD1 (5 bases). Germline V gene sequence: CDR1 LNHNV, CDR2 YYDKDF (reference sequence). The CDR3 has 14 amino acids. With 2 bases removed from V and 1 base from J, the gap between germline ends came to 8 bases. CDR3 in amino acids: CATSRYRSQETQYF. In DNA, the CDR3 is TGTGCCACCAGCAGATACAGGAGCCAAGAGACCCAGTACTTC.

The chain combines TRBV7-9 with TRBJ2-1, with 8 bases aligning to TRBD1. Trimming cost V 5 bases and J 6 bases; bases outside gene matches: 9. In germline, CDR1 is SEHNR, CDR2 FQNEAQ (reference sequence). The CDR3 runs to 15 residues. CDR3 nucleotides: TGTGCCAGCAGCCACCGGACAGGGCTACGCAATGAGCAGTTCTTC. This codes for CASSHRTGLRNEQFF. Full variable domain (missing parts from reference TRBV7-9 and TRBJ2-1): DTGVSQNPRHKITKRGQNVTFRCDPISEHNRLYWYRQTLGQGPEFLTYFQNEAQLEKSRLLSDRFSAERPKGSFSTLEIQRTEQGDSAMYLCASSHRTGLRNEQFFGPGTRLTVL.

This chain connects TRBV28 to TRBJ2-7; 8 bases match TRBD2. There are 15 residues in the CDR3. Germline V lookup: CDR1 MDHEN, CDR2 SYDVKM. V lost 6 bases and J lost 5; bases outside the gene matches: 12. The chain's CDR3 is CASSAARGRFDEQYF. As DNA, the CDR3 is TGTGCCAGCAGCGCTGCTCGCGGGAGGTTCGACGAGCAGTACTTC.

The V gene is TRBV9, the J gene TRBJ2-2; D not resolved. The germline CDR1 and CDR2 sequences are SGDLS and YYNGEE. V lost 4 bases and J lost 6, with 13 bases in between. The CDR3 sequence is 14 residues long. CDR3 amino acids: CASSSRTISGELFF. The CDR3 nucleotides read TGTGCCAGCAGCTCCCGAACAATTTCCGGGGAGCTGTTTTTT.

The V gene is TRBV20-1, the J gene TRBJ2-7; D ambiguous. The CDR3 runs to 10 residues. The ends were cut back, 6 bases at V and 3 bases at J, with 6 bases in the middle. Looked up from germline, CDR1 is DFQATT and CDR2 is SNEGSKA (reference sequence). The CDR3 protein is CSAFYYEQYF. In nucleotides, the CDR3 is TGCAGTGCCTTCTACTACGAGCAGTACTTC.

The chain carries TRBV25-1 and TRBJ1-6; 9 positions match TRBD1. The J segment lost 3 bases and the V segment lost 4 bases, leaving 7 bases of the junction unmatched. This CDR3 is 17 amino acids long. Germline V CDR1 and CDR2: MGHDK, SYGVNS. In DNA, the CDR3 is TGTGCCAGCAGTGGGGGACAGGGACTGATCTATAATTCACCCCTCCACTTT. It translates to CASSGGQGLIYNSPLHF.

The rearrangement joins TRBV12-3 or TRBV12-4 to TRBJ2-5, with 9 nucleotides matching TRBD1. J gave up 8 bases and V 7 bases, and 8 bases lay outside the gene matches. The CDR3 totals 13 residues. This CDR3 reads CASTRDREGTQYF. Here the CDR3 DNA reads TGTGCCAGCACCCGGGACAGGGAAGGAACCCAGTACTTC.

The chain has TRBV12-3 or TRBV12-4 and TRBJ1-2; D is unclear. The CDR3 extends over 13 amino acids. V was clipped by 3 bases and J by 1 base, with 6 bases between them. The CDR3 reads CASSLASNYGYTF. CDR3 bases: TGTGCCAGCAGTTTGGCCAGTAACTATGGCTACACCTTC.